This T cell receptor beta chain originates from a study of ipilimumab plus nivolumab after autologous stem cell transplantation. The overall study: The DLBCL cohort had primary refractory and relapsed disease, with 18-month progression-free survival of about 82% and 31%.

Here immunoSEQ multiplex PCR was the method, and the copy in TCRdb shows in-frame clones only, minus some. The sample holds some 87,000 clones; about 83% are singletons and the top ten take more than 2%. The input for sequencing was PBMCs, taken in a trial of ipilimumab plus nivolumab as post-transplant consolidation. The sequence was collected from a male donor with diffuse large B-cell lymphoma.

Written as DNA, the CDR3 is TGTGCCAGCAGCTTTGAGGGTTACGGAAACACCATATATTTT. Translating it yields CASSFEGYGNTIYF. This chain uses TRBV5-4 with TRBJ1-3; no clear D. V dropped 2 bases and J dropped 4 bases, with 10 bases sitting between them. The CDR3 length is 14 residues. The germline CDR1 and CDR2 sequences are SGHNT and YYREEE (reference sequence).